Listed below are T cell receptor beta chains from one sample, sequenced in a study of blood T cell repertoires in COVID-19. Sequencing was performed with immunoSEQ multiplex PCR; in TCRdb, only in-frame clones are kept and a portion is missing. The sample yields 250,000 to 300,000 clones, 70% to 90% seen once. Source material: peripheral blood. The receptors come from a woman aged 30 to 39 with COVID-19, enrolled during active disease. CDR3s include the opening cysteine and the closing phenylalanine or tryptophan. Each record gives: V gene, J gene, CDR3 protein.

TRBV5-4	TRBJ2-7	CASSSDYYEQYF
TRBV9	TRBJ1-2	CASSVARDRGLYTF
TRBV10-3	TRBJ1-3	CAISEGPSVGGGNTIYF
TRBV12-5	TRBJ1-4	CASRRGTGDEKLFF
TRBV18	TRBJ2-1	CASSPAQGAFDEQFF
TRBV4-1	TRBJ1-1	CASSQDGGGNTEAFF
TRBV5-6	TRBJ1-2	CASSVRQGDGYTF
TRBV15	TRBJ1-5	CATSRAARGLNQPQHF
TRBV2	TRBJ2-7	CASSPMGTITEQYF
TRBV6-1	TRBJ2-1	CASSDLVTSGGNEQFF
TRBV5-6	TRBJ2-7	CASSLVTGGYEQYF
TRBV5-1	TRBJ2-1	CASTLSSGGYNEQFF
TRBV28	TRBJ2-7	CASSLTYSYEQYF
TRBV27	TRBJ2-1	CASATSPYNEQFF
TRBV7-2	TRBJ1-2	CASMRLGKDYGYTF
TRBV7-9	TRBJ2-3	CASSQVTSGVNTQYF
TRBV13	TRBJ2-5	CASSPQWAGNYQETQYF
TRBV5-4	TRBJ1-2	CASSPITGDINYGYTF
TRBV28	TRBJ2-2	CASSVQSGGASGELFF
TRBV6-6	TRBJ1-6	CASSLDRFDPWDSPLHF
TRBV2	TRBJ2-2	CASSAGLLTGELFF
TRBV11-3	TRBJ2-3	CASSLVGTGGMDTQYF
TRBV30	TRBJ1-4	CAWISQGFTEKLFF
TRBV5-1	TRBJ2-7	CASSSGGGLEIYEQYF
TRBV6-5	TRBJ1-5	CASRLTTGSNQPQHF
TRBV19	TRBJ1-1	CATHEGTGAFRNTEAFF
TRBV19	TRBJ1-2	CASSIASDGSQPSYGYTF
TRBV5-4	TRBJ2-7	CASSNRRDSDYEQYF
TRBV3-1/TRBV3-2	TRBJ2-3	CASSRHPPGLQYSTDTQYF
TRBV6-2/TRBV6-3	TRBJ1-5	CASSPTGVFSQPQHF
TRBV27	TRBJ1-5	CASSLAGNQPQHF
TRBV30	TRBJ1-2	CAWTFTPEGSDYGYTF
TRBV12-3/TRBV12-4	TRBJ1-2	CASSGQGYGYTF
TRBV7-9	TRBJ1-4	CASRGNGTGNEKLFF
TRBV7-9	TRBJ1-5	CASSSGTGGRSNQPQHF
TRBV19	TRBJ2-2	CASSIADRITSGYGELFF
TRBV7-2	TRBJ1-4	CASSPATGSYPTNEKLFF
TRBV19	TRBJ1-2	CASSPGQGRGLDGYTF
TRBV11-3	TRBJ2-1	CASSGGTGYNEQFF
TRBV2	TRBJ2-7	CASTRTGNYEQYF
TRBV5-1	TRBJ2-6	CASSLAGRAGANVLTF
TRBV4-1	TRBJ1-2	CASILQVGGASYGYTF
TRBV23-1	TRBJ1-5	CASSHRTGINQPQHF
TRBV5-5	TRBJ2-7	CASSLAGNYEQYF
TRBV3-1/TRBV3-2	TRBJ2-3	CASSQVGAAGDTQYF
TRBV19	TRBJ1-2	CASEARGGFGYTF
TRBV6-4	TRBJ2-6	CASSEEGGANVLTF
TRBV9	TRBJ2-1	CASSLPPGAYNEQFF
TRBV5-6	TRBJ1-2	CASSLALQGGGRGYTF
TRBV6-4	TRBJ1-2	CASGGPGLGYTF
TRBV27	TRBJ2-7	CASSLYPGGIYEQYF
TRBV2	TRBJ1-3	CASSSDRDRGQADGNTIYF
TRBV11-2	TRBJ1-1	CASSFGGGTEAFF
TRBV5-1	TRBJ1-5	CASSLGTGGNQPQHF